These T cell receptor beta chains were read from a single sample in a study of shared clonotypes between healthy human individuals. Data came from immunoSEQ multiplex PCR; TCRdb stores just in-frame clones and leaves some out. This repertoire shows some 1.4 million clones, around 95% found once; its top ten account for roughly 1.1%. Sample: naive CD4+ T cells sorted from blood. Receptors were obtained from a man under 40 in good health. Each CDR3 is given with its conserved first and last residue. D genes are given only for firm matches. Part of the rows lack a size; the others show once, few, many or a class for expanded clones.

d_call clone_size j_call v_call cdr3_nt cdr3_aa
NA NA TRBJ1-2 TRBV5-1 TGCGCCAGCAGTCGGACCGACTCAGCTAACTATGGCTACACCTTC CASSRTDSANYGYTF
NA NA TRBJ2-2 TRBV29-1 TGCAGCATCTGGGATGTCGAGAACACCGGGGAGCTGTTTTTT CSIWDVENTGELFF
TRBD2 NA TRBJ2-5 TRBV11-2 TGTGCCAGCAGCTTTCGCAGAGGGACTAGCGGGGTCGGGGAGACCCAGTACTTC CASSFRRGTSGVGETQYF
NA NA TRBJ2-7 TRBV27 TGTGCCAGCAGTCCCCTTGCCGGGACAACCTCGTGGGAGCAGTACTTC CASSPLAGTTSWEQYF
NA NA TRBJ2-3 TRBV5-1 TGCGCCAGCAGCTTGGTAGCCGGGGATACGCAGTATTTT CASSLVAGDTQYF
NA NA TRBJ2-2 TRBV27 TGTGCCAGCAGTTTTGAGACCTTAGGGGAGCTGTTTTTT CASSFETLGELFF
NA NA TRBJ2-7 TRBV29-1 TGCAGCGATTCGACAGGCTACGAGCAGTACTTC CSDSTGYEQYF
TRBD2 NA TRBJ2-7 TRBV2 TGTGCCAGCATAAGAAGGACCGGGGAGGGCGAGCAGTACTTC CASIRRTGEGEQYF
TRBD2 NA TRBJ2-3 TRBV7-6 TGTGCCAGCAGCAGGCGGACTAGCCTTCTCACAGATACGCAGTATTTT CASSRRTSLLTDTQYF
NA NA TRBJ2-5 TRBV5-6 TGTGCCAGCAGCTTGTATGGGGGCGATACGGAGACCCAGTACTTC CASSLYGGDTETQYF
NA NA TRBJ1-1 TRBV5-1 TGCGCCAGCAGCTTGTTCGGGGGCGCATCTGAAGCTTTCTTT CASSLFGGASEAFF
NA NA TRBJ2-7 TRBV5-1 TGCGCCAGCAGCTTGGTACCCCCCACCTACGAGCAGTACTTC CASSLVPPTYEQYF
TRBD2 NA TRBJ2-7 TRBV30 TGTGCCTGGAGTCGAGGGACTAGCGGGAGGGTCTCCTACGAGCAGTACTTC CAWSRGTSGRVSYEQYF
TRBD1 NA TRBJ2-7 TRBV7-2 TGTGCCAGCAGCCTCAACCCGGACAGGGGTAGGGAGCAGTACTTC CASSLNPDRGREQYF
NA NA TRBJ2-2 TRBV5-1 TGCGCCAGCAGCTTGGCCGTACAGAACACCGGGGAGCTGTTTTTT CASSLAVQNTGELFF
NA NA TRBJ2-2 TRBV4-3 TGCGCCAGCAGCCAATTGGCAGGGGTTTCAACCGGGGAGCTGTTTTTT CASSQLAGVSTGELFF
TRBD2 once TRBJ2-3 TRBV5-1 TGCGCCAGCAGCCCGGGACTAGCGGGCAGCACAGATACGCAGTATTTT CASSPGLAGSTDTQYF
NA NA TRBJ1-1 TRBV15 TGTGCCACCAGCAGAAGACAGTTGGACACTGAAGCTTTCTTT CATSRRQLDTEAFF
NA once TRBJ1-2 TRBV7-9 TGTGCCAGCACCCCTGCTTCAGGTTATGGCTACACCTTC CASTPASGYGYTF
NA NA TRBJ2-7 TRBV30 TGTGCCTGGAGTGTAGGCGGTAGCTCCTACGAGCAGTACTTC CAWSVGGSSYEQYF
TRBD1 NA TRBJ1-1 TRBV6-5 TGTGCCAGCAGTTACGGGACCGGGACAGCGAACACTGAAGCTTTCTTT CASSYGTGTANTEAFF
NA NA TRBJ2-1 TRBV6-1 TGTGCCAGCAGTGAACCCGACAGGAGGAGAAACAATGAGCAGTTCTTC CASSEPDRRRNNEQFF
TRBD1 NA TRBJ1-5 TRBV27 TGTGCCAGCAGTTCTATAGCAGGGACAGTCTCCAATCAGCCCCAGCATTTT CASSSIAGTVSNQPQHF
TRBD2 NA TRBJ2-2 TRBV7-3 TGTGCCAGCAGCCCGGGAGGAAGCACCGGGGAGCTGTTTTTT CASSPGGSTGELFF
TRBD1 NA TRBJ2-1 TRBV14 TGTGCCAGCAGCCGGGACAGGGGACTTTACAATGAGCAGTTCTTC CASSRDRGLYNEQFF
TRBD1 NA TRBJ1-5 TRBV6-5 TGTGCCAGCAGTCCCCTCGGACAGGGGTATCAGCCCCAGCATTTT CASSPLGQGYQPQHF
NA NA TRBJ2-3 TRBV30 TGTGCCTGGAGCTTTACATTAGATACGCAGTATTTT CAWSFTLDTQYF
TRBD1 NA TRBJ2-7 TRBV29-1 TGCAGCGTTACCGTTCCCGGACAGGGTGGCTACGAGCAGTACTTC CSVTVPGQGGYEQYF
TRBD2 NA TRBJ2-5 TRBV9 TGTGCCAGCAGCGCCGGGGACTACTTCCAAGAGACCCAGTACTTC CASSAGDYFQETQYF
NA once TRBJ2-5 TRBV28 TGTGCCAGCAGTTTTAGGCCGCGAGAGACCCAGTACTTC CASSFRPRETQYF
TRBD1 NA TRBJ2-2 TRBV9 TGTGCCAGCAGCCCCCAGGGGGCGGTCAGGGACACCGGGGAGCTGTTTTTT CASSPQGAVRDTGELFF
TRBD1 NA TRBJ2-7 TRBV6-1 TGTGCCAGCAGCATAGGACAGGGCTACGAGCAGTACTTC CASSIGQGYEQYF
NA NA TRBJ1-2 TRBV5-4 TGTGCCAGCAGCTTGGCTGGAACTAACTATGGCTACACCTTC CASSLAGTNYGYTF
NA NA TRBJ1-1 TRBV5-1 TGCGCCAGCAGCTTTAAAGGCCAAAACACTGAAGCTTTCTTT CASSFKGQNTEAFF
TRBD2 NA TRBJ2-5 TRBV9 TGTGCCAGCAGCGTAGGGGTGGCTAGCGGACTCCAAGAGACCCAGTACTTC CASSVGVASGLQETQYF
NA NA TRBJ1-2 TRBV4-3 TGCGCCAGCAGCCAAGAAACAGGAGGCTACACCTTC CASSQETGGYTF
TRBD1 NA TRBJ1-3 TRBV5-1 TGCGCCAGCAGCCCAGGGACAGTCTCTGGAAACACCATATATTTT CASSPGTVSGNTIYF
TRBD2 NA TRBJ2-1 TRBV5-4 TGTGCCAGCAGCTCGAGGACTAGCGGGAGGGGCAATGAGCAGTTCTTC CASSSRTSGRGNEQFF
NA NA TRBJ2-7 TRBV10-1 TGCGCCAGCAGTGAACCGGGGTCAGCCACCTACGAGCAGTACTTC CASSEPGSATYEQYF
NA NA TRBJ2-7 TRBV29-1 TGCAGCGTTACCGGGACGGCTTACGAGCAGTACTTC CSVTGTAYEQYF
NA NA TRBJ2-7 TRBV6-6 TGTGCCAGCAGAGACCCTGGAGGGTCAGAGCAGTACTTC CASRDPGGSEQYF
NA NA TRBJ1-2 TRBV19 TGTGCCAGTCTGGACGACGCCCTCCGCTACACCTTC CASLDDALRYTF
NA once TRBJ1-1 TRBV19 TGTGCCAGTAGCCACCGTTTCGCTGAAGCTTTCTTT CASSHRFAEAFF
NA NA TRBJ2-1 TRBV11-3 TGTGCCAGCAGCTTAGGCCTCAGCGGGTCAAATGAGCAGTTCTTC CASSLGLSGSNEQFF
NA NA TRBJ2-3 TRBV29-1 TGCAGCGTCCGCAAACGGTCCGGTAGGGCAGATACGCAGTATTTT CSVRKRSGRADTQYF
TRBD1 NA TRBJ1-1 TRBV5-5 TGTGCCAGCAGCCTGATGACAGGGACGAACACTGAAGCTTTCTTT CASSLMTGTNTEAFF
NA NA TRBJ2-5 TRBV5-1 TGCGCCAGCAGCTTGGGGCCCGAGACCCAGTACTTC CASSLGPETQYF
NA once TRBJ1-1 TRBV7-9 TGTGCCAGCAGCTTCTTAGGAGGGGACAAAGCTTTCTTT CASSFLGGDKAFF
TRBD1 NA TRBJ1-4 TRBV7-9 TGTGCCAGCAGCTTATATCGGACAGGGGATCTTAAGGGGGAAAAACTGTTTTTT CASSLYRTGDLKGEKLFF
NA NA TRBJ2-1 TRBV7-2 TGTGCCAGCAGCTTAGGGCCAGGTAGCTCCTACAATGAGCAGTTCTTC CASSLGPGSSYNEQFF
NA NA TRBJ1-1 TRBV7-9 TGTGCCAGTTGGGATCCACAGGGTGAAGCTTTCTTT CASWDPQGEAFF
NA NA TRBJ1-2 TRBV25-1 TGTGCCAGCAGTGGCGAGGTCGTCTATGGCTACACCTTC CASSGEVVYGYTF